This T cell receptor (beta chain) derives from a study of blood T cell repertoires in COVID-19. Study as a whole: Sources were T cells, B-cell-depleted T cells, or PBMCs; the material itself was cDNA or gDNA.

The germline V gene encodes CDR1 SGHDT and CDR2 YYEEEE. The CDR3 runs 14 residues. Unmatched junction bases numbered 5, after V lost 4 bases and J lost 3 bases. Produced via immunoSEQ multiplex PCR; TCRdb's table is partial and in-frame only. The sample has around 26,000 clones; roughly 80% are singletons. The chain recombines TRBV5-6 with TRBJ2-5; 8 bases map to TRBD2. Sequenced sample: peripheral blood. The sequence derives from a human donor in a cohort sampled during active COVID-19. The CDR3 loop is CASSPRGGEETQYF. The CDR3 DNA sequence: TGTGCCAGCAGCCCACGGGGGGGTGAAGAGACCCAGTACTTC.